The 2 T cell receptor beta chains below all came from one sample that was sequenced in a study of T cells in tuberculosis (dated by TCRdb to between 2017 and 2018). Library generation was performed with the immunoSEQ multiplex PCR assay. This is the immuneACCESS table as TCRdb keeps it, with only in-frame sequences that have V and J called. A part of the clones is gone; compared with another copy, unresolved V genes explain less than half, and the rest is unexplained. The sample table lists about 30,000 clones, over 90% of them with a count of one. The ten largest clones take up just under 5% of the sample. Sequenced material: PBMCs. Receptor source: a donor aged 10-30 years with latent tuberculosis or without tuberculosis infection.

J is TRBJ1-1 and V is TRBV11-3; D call uncertain. This CDR3 is built from 13 residues. Germline lookup yields CDR1 SGHNT and CDR2 YENEEA. V lost 2 bases, J lost 1 base, and 5 bases lay in between. The CDR3: CASSLFGNTEAFF. CDR3 nucleotides: TGTGCCAGCAGCTTATTCGGGAACACTGAAGCTTTCTTT.

In its sample, this clone was seen once. This chain uses TRBV14 with TRBJ2-3, with TRBD2 matching over 9 bases. Germline CDR1 and CDR2: SGHDN and FVKESK. V trimming: 6 bases; J trimming: 6 bases; junction bases outside the gene matches: 4. The CDR3 spans 13 residues. CDR3 DNA sequence: TGTGCCAGCAGAAGTAGCGGGGGTGATACGCAGTATTTT. It yields the protein CASRSSGGDTQYF.